The 27 T cell receptor beta chains listed next were all sequenced from one sample in a study of T cell clones after liver transplantation. Assay used: immunoSEQ multiplex PCR; TCRdb lists only in-frame clones, some missing. The sample holds tens of thousands of clones, less than 75% seen once. The sequences come from CD4+ T cells from blood, collected at the 22-month timepoint. All receptors derive from a human patient who received a liver transplant. Some T cells may be graft donor cells.

The chain has TRBV28 and TRBJ1-2, with 7 bases that match TRBD1. The CDR3 covers 14 residues. Germline V CDR1 and CDR2: MDHEN, SYDVKM. Losses at the gene ends were 6 bases for V and 4 bases for J; bases not matched to a gene: 8. CDR3 coding DNA: TGTGCCAGCAGGGAGGGACAGTTGTTCTATGGCTACACCTTC. Amino acid sequence: CASREGQLFYGYTF.

V is TRBV18 and J is TRBJ2-7; no definite D call. Germline V CDR1 and CDR2: KGHSH, LQKENI. Trimming shortened V by 3 bases and J by 0 bases, and 6 bases separated the two germline ends. The CDR3 has 13 residues. The CDR3 protein is CASSPPFSYEQYF. The CDR3 nucleotides read TGTGCCAGCTCACCGCCGTTCTCCTACGAGCAGTACTTC.

The V call is TRBV7-9, the J call TRBJ2-2; D possibly corresponds to TRBD1 (5 bases). This CDR3 contains 14 residues. The V and J ends lost 0 bases and 5 bases respectively, with 7 bases between them. Germline CDR1 is SEHNR and CDR2 is FQNEAQ (reference sequence). The CDR3 coding sequence is TGTGCCAGCAGCTTAGCTAAGGGGACCGGGGAGCTGTTTTTT. Amino acids: CASSLAKGTGELFF. The whole variable domain, filled in from reference TRBV7-9 and TRBJ2-2, reads DTGVSQNPRHKITKRGQNVTFRCDPISEHNRLYWYRQTLGQGPEFLTYFQNEAQLEKSRLLSDRFSAERPKGSFSTLEIQRTEQGDSAMYLCASSLAKGTGELFFGEGSRLTVL.

This chain uses TRBV28 with TRBJ2-7; D gene ambiguous. The CDR3 is 13 residues long. V lost 3 bases and J lost 3, with 9 bases in between. Germline assignment: CDR1 MDHEN and CDR2 SYDVKM. CDR3 protein: CASSFPQLYEQYF. DNA of the CDR3: TGTGCCAGCAGTTTTCCCCAACTCTACGAGCAGTACTTC.

This clone was detected only a few times. V is TRBV29-1 and J is TRBJ2-7; D might be TRBD1 or TRBD2, each matching 5 bases. CDR1 is SQVTM, CDR2 ANQGSEA, per germline. The length of the CDR3 is 15 residues. V lost 2 bases and J lost 2, with 16 bases in between. This CDR3 is CSVEWTGTGTYEQYF. CDR3 sequence (DNA): TGCAGCGTTGAATGGACGGGAACAGGCACCTACGAGCAGTACTTC.

V and J are TRBV6-1 and TRBJ2-3; TRBD1 agrees at 11 bases. Germline lookup yields CDR1 MNHNS and CDR2 SASEGT. The V segment lost 5 bases and the J segment 7 bases; nucleotides outside the gene matches: 5. The CDR3 extends over 14 amino acids. Here the CDR3 DNA reads TGTGCCAGCAGTAGGGACAGGGGGTCGAATACGCAGTATTTT. Its protein product is CASSRDRGSNTQYF.

This rearrangement joins TRBV28 to TRBJ1-2, with TRBD1 identical over 10 bases. Germline V gene sequence: CDR1 MDHEN, CDR2 SYDVKM. V trimming: 3 bases; J trimming: 2 bases; junction bases outside the gene matches: 3. The CDR3 consists of 15 residues. The CDR3 region has the DNA TGTGCCAGCAGTTTCGGGGACAGGGGAAACTATGGCTACACCTTC. Translated: CASSFGDRGNYGYTF.

The table lists this clone with a few counts. The chain recombines TRBV10-1 with TRBJ1-5; D unclear. CDR3 length equals 16 residues. In germline, CDR1 is WNHNN, CDR2 SYGVQD (reference sequence). The V gene lost 6 bases and the J gene lost 2 bases, with 17 bases spanning the gap. Here the CDR3 DNA reads TGCGCCAGCAGATTCCCGTATGGTAACGGCAATCAGCCCCAGCATTTT. This codes for CASRFPYGNGNQPQHF.

The rearrangement links TRBV4-1 to TRBJ2-3, with 7 bases matching TRBD1. The CDR3 is 14 residues long. Looked up from germline, CDR1 is MGHRA and CDR2 is YSYEKL. The trim removed 11 bases at V and 2 bases at J, leaving 10 bases unmatched. In nucleotides, the CDR3 is TGCGCCGGACGAAGACAGGGCCCCACAGATACGCAGTATTTT. It translates to CAGRRQGPTDTQYF.

V is TRBV13 and J is TRBJ2-1; the match to TRBD2 covers 10 bases. The germline gives CDR1 PRHDT, CDR2 FYEKMQ (reference sequence). The junction had 5 bases not matched to a gene; V was cut back by 4 bases and J by 5 bases. The CDR3 has 15 amino acids. The CDR3 sequence: CASSSIAGGHNEQFF. The CDR3 DNA follows: TGTGCCAGCAGCTCTATAGCGGGGGGACACAATGAGCAGTTCTTC.

This clone was seen only a few times. The chain combines TRBV19 with TRBJ2-2, with TRBD2 as a possible D gene (6 bases). The CDR3 spans 14 residues. The V gene lost 8 bases and the J gene lost 4 bases, with 14 bases spanning the gap. The germline V gene has CDR1 LNHDA and CDR2 SQIVND (reference sequence). The CDR3 DNA reads TGTGCCAGTGGCCGGGACTTATCCACCGGGGAGCTGTTTTTT. It encodes CASGRDLSTGELFF.

About this clone: The junction departs from the called germline gene at one end, perhaps through a read error. The chain is built from TRBV6-5 and TRBJ1-3, with 8 bases that match TRBD1. This CDR3 spans 15 amino acids. Looked up from germline, CDR1 is MNHEY and CDR2 is SVGAGI. The CDR3 spells CASTYPGDRGYTIYF. In DNA form, the CDR3 reads TGTGCCAGCACTTACCCCGGTGACAGGGGTTACACCATATATTTT.

The J gene is TRBJ1-5, the V gene TRBV2; D may be TRBD1 (5 bases). Germline lookup yields CDR1 SNHLY and CDR2 FYNNEI. V lost 7 bases, J lost 7 bases, and 17 bases lay in between. The CDR3 loop spans 14 amino acids. The CDR3 is CASKMARWGQPQHF. The CDR3 nucleotides are TGTGCCAGCAAGATGGCGAGATGGGGGCAGCCCCAGCATTTT.

The CDR3 sequence is CASSRDNSPLHF. The DNA for the CDR3 is TGTGCCAGCAGCAGGGATAATTCACCCCTCCACTTT. The chain recombines TRBV6-1 with TRBJ1-6; perhaps TRBD1 as D (5 bases). V lost 6 bases and J lost 5, with 5 bases in between. CDR1 MNHNS and CDR2 SASEGT come from the germline V gene. The CDR3 totals 12 residues.

This clone came up a few times. This chain joins TRBV25-1 and TRBJ1-6; no firm D call. With 8 bases removed from V and 4 bases from J, the gap between germline ends came to 12 bases. CDR1 and CDR2 from the germline V gene are MGHDK and SYGVNS. This CDR3 has 14 residues. The CDR3 here is CASRLDLYNSPLHF. Here the CDR3 DNA reads TGTGCCAGCCGGCTGGACCTATATAATTCACCCCTCCACTTT.

This chain joins TRBV2 and TRBJ1-3, with TRBD1 identical over 12 bases. This CDR3 spans 17 amino acids. The germline V gene encodes CDR1 SNHLY and CDR2 FYNNEI. V gave up 5 bases and J gave up 0 bases; unmatched junction bases: 5. CDR3 nucleotide sequence: TGTGCCAGCAGTCCGGGACAGGGGGCGAGCTCTGGAAACACCATATATTTT. Translating it yields CASSPGQGASSGNTIYF.

The V gene is TRBV6-1, the J gene TRBJ1-1; 7 nucleotides agree with TRBD1. The trim removed 7 bases at V and 2 bases at J, leaving 7 bases unmatched. CDR1 and CDR2 from the germline V gene are MNHNS and SASEGT. CDR3 length: 14 residues. CDR3 DNA: TGTGCCAGCAACCTTGGGGACAGCAACACTGAAGCTTTCTTT. It is translated as CASNLGDSNTEAFF.

The V gene is TRBV5-1, the J gene TRBJ2-2, with unresolved D. There are 15 residues in the CDR3. Germline V gene sequence: CDR1 SGHRS, CDR2 YFSETQ. Trimming stripped 1 base from V and 2 bases from J, with 9 bases between. The CDR3, as DNA: TGCGCCAGCAGCTTGAGCCAACCAAACACCGGGGAGCTGTTTTTT. Translated, it gives CASSLSQPNTGELFF. The complete variable domain, with remaining parts taken from reference TRBV5-1 and TRBJ2-2, reads KAGVTQTPRYLIKTRGQQVTLSCSPISGHRSVSWYQQTPGQGLQFLFEYFSETQRNKGNFPGRFSGRQFSNSRSEMNVSTLELGDSALYLCASSLSQPNTGELFFGEGSRLTVL.

The V gene is TRBV28, the J gene TRBJ1-1; possible D gene TRBD1, 5 bases. CDR3 length equals 12 residues. Trimming stripped 2 bases from V and 12 bases from J, with 13 bases between. The germline CDR1 and CDR2 sequences are MDHEN and SYDVKM. The CDR3 DNA reads as TGTGCCAGCAGTTTACAGTCGAGGGGATCTTTCTTT. Translation: CASSLQSRGSFF.

The V gene is TRBV28, the J gene TRBJ2-7; 7 bases map to TRBD1. CDR1 is MDHEN, CDR2 SYDVKM, per germline. V lost 3 bases to trimming and J lost 2 bases; unmatched junction nucleotides: 4. This CDR3 contains 14 residues. Here the CDR3 reads CASSFDRVTYEQYF. For the CDR3, the DNA is TGTGCCAGCAGTTTTGACAGGGTCACCTACGAGCAGTACTTC.

The rearrangement joins TRBV15 to TRBJ2-7; D unclear. CDR3 size: 18 residues. With 1 base removed from V and 2 bases from J, the gap between germline ends came to 21 bases. From germline, CDR1 is LNHNV and CDR2 YYDKDF (reference sequence). CDR3 protein: CATSRGRGRSGSTYEQYF. CDR3 coding DNA: TGTGCCACCAGCAGAGGGAGAGGCCGTTCCGGGTCTACCTACGAGCAGTACTTC.

The chain uses TRBV29-1 and TRBJ2-7; 7 bases align to TRBD1. The V and J ends lost 0 bases and 8 bases, in that order; junction bases with no gene match: 7. The CDR3 covers 13 residues. Germline assignment: CDR1 SQVTM and CDR2 ANQGSEA. The CDR3 bases are TGCAGCGTTGAAGAGAGACAGGGCAATCAGCAGTACTTC. Translated, it gives CSVEERQGNQQYF.

This clone was detected a few times. The rearrangement links TRBV6-5 to TRBJ1-2; no reliable D call. The CDR3 contains 14 residues. Germline lookup yields CDR1 MNHEY and CDR2 SVGAGI. Trimming pared 2 bases from V and 6 bases from J, leaving 13 bases between. CDR3 in DNA: TGTGCCAGCAGTTACGTTGATGGCCCTAATGGCTACACCTTC. Protein product: CASSYVDGPNGYTF.

This sequence joins TRBV14 and TRBJ2-2, with a weak D call TRBD2 (5 bases). V was trimmed by 0 bases and J by 4 bases, leaving 15 bases between them. The CDR3 length is 17 residues. Germline CDR1 SGHDN, CDR2 FVKESK. The DNA of the CDR3 is TGTGCCAGCAGCCAAGATATCGGAGCGGCGGGCACCGGGGAGCTGTTTTTT. Amino acid sequence: CASSQDIGAAGTGELFF.

In DNA form, the CDR3 reads TGTGCCAGCAGCTTTTCGAGAACTGAAGCTTTCTTT. It codes for CASSFSRTEAFF. V usage is TRBV11-1 and J usage is TRBJ1-1; D is ambiguous. Looked up from germline, CDR1 is SGHAT and CDR2 is FQDESV (reference sequence). V gave up 3 bases and J gave up 5 bases, with 7 bases separating them. The CDR3 contains 12 residues. Variable domain in full (rest from reference TRBV11-1 and TRBJ1-1): EAEVAQSPRYKITEKSQAVAFWCDPISGHATLYWYRQILGQGPELLVQFQDESVVDDSQLPKDRFSAERLKGVDSTLKIQPAELGDSAMYLCASSFSRTEAFFGQGTRLTVV.

This clone has only a few counts. V is TRBV2 and J is TRBJ2-2; 7 nucleotides match TRBD1. This CDR3 is 15 amino acids long. Trimming cost V 5 bases and J 3 bases; bases outside gene matches: 6. Germline V CDR1 and CDR2: SNHLY, FYNNEI. DNA of the CDR3: TGTGCCAGCAGTCTGACAGGGACGGACACCGGGGAGCTGTTTTTT. The encoded protein is CASSLTGTDTGELFF.

The gene calls are TRBV21-1 and TRBJ2-1; TRBD1 was called by the table and not checked on the DNA. TRBV21-1 is a known pseudogene. There are 19 residues in the CDR3. Written as DNA, the CDR3 is TGTGCCAGCAGCAAAGCGTTCGGGGAACAGGGGAAATCCTACAATGAGCAGTTCTTC. It specifies CASSKAFGEQGKSYNEQFF.